This entry concerns a single TCR beta chain. Its cognate antigen is unknown. Quantitative 5'-RACE was performed with molecular barcodes, and it yielded the TCR beta libraries. TCRdb reprocessed the 5' RACE reads via MiXCR and lists one record per CDR3 protein. This table holds a few hundred thousand distinct CDR3 sequences, roughly a quarter found once. This entry is derived from a study of CD8 T cells in ankylosing spondylitis. General observations from the study: The authors found the disease-linked clones to be CD8+ and relatively rare in peripheral blood. Typical of ankylosing spondylitis blood, it appeared, was a TCR beta motif of about eight highly homologous variants. A subset of motif variants has previously been described in the synovial fluid and blood of reactive arthritis.

Germline V gives CDR1 SGHRS, CDR2 YFSETQ. Trimming removed 4 bases at V and 2 bases at J, with 10 bases between. This CDR3 contains 14 residues. The specimen sequenced was blood, either unsorted or a sorted T cell fraction (not recorded which). The rearrangement joins TRBV5-1 to TRBJ2-1, with D perhaps matching TRBD2 (6 bases). The receptor comes from a male donor with ankylosing spondylitis or in good health (not recorded which). CDR3 region: CASSPLATYNEQFF. CDR3 DNA: TGCGCCAGCAGCCCTCTAGCGACCTACAATGAGCAGTTCTTC.